The source of this T cell receptor beta chain is a study of Graves' ophthalmopathy and Graves' hyperthyroidism. RNA transcripts served as template for amplifying TCR beta CDR3 sequences. Second-round multiplex PCR came after a first-round RT-PCR that employed HTBI primers. In TCRdb, the multiplex PCR reads were re-called with MiXCR into one record per CDR3 protein. This sample has a few hundred thousand distinct CDR3 sequences, with approximately 15% found just once. Researchers classed hyperthyroidism as stable given no ophthalmopathy within 18 months of follow-up. The authors enrolled newly diagnosed hyperthyroidism patients aged 18 to 65 with under 2 months' duration. Researchers turned away patients with other autoimmune diseases, uncontrolled infections, pregnancy or lactation. PBMCs were isolated from an approximately 10 ml sample of fresh peripheral blood. Germline V gives CDR1 SQVTM, CDR2 ANQGSEA. The CDR3 has 9 residues.

This clonotype has a count of ten or more. This sequence joins TRBV29-1 and TRBJ1-2; D is unclear. The sequenced material came from peripheral blood. This receptor was obtained from a young woman with stable Graves' hyperthyroidism. The CDR3 sequence: CTSSPGYTF. DNA of the CDR3: TGCACCTCCTCCCCCGGCTACACCTTC.